The T cell receptor beta chain described here comes from a study of blood T cell repertoires in COVID-19. Study information: Sample material is recorded as cDNA or gDNA derived from T cells, B-cell-depleted T cells, or PBMCs.

This clone was seen more than once but under ten times. V lost 5 bases, J lost 2 bases, and 3 bases stayed unmatched. Germline V gene sequence: CDR1 SGHTA, CDR2 FQGNSA. This CDR3 comprises 15 residues. Original methodology: Using reference gene primer amplification, nucleated cell counts were estimated. The assay was immunoSEQ multiplex PCR, and TCRdb's table has in-frame clones only and misses some. V and J calls and clone size are copied from that table; D and trimming were computed from the DNA. The sample holds approximately 120,000 clones; approximately 80% are singletons and the top ten take around 18%.

The sequence derives from a man older than 75 with acute or convalescent COVID-19. Sequences were obtained from peripheral blood. The chain links TRBV7-2 to TRBJ2-7; 13 bases agree with TRBD2. CDR3 in amino acids: CASSITSGGAYEQYF. The CDR3 region has the DNA TGTGCCAGCAGCATCACTAGCGGGGGGGCCTACGAGCAGTACTTC.